The sequence of this T cell receptor (beta chain) was determined in a study of blood T cell repertoires in COVID-19. In the study overall: COVID-19 samples, acute and convalescent, were from the United States, Italy and Spain. PBMCs, B-cell-depleted T cells, or T cells provided the cDNA or gDNA that made up the material.

This CDR3 is built from 16 residues. Trimming took off 4 bases at V and 5 bases at J, with 20 bases between the two ends. Germline CDR1 reads SGHKS; CDR2 reads YYEKEE (reference sequence). Original processing notes: Amplification from reference gene primers served as the basis for estimated nucleated cell counts. Method: immunoSEQ multiplex PCR; TCRdb's copy keeps in-frame clones and lacks some. Clone size and V and J calls were adopted from that table, with D and trimming inferred from the DNA. Here the sample spans fewer than 80,000 clones, 87% being singletons. The chain couples TRBV5-5 to TRBJ2-3, with D possibly matching TRBD2 (5 bases). Sequencing input: peripheral blood. The receptor was derived from a man aged 30 to 45 with acute or convalescent COVID-19. The CDR3: CASSPPRVGSGDTQYF. In DNA, the CDR3 is TGTGCCAGCAGCCCGCCGAGGGTGGGGTCCGGAGATACGCAGTATTTT.